The present entry profiles one TCR beta chain with its context. These data originate in a study of blood T cell repertoires in COVID-19. The CDR3 covers 12 residues. The V and J ends lost 3 bases and 3 bases respectively, with 4 bases between them. The germline CDR1 and CDR2 sequences are MNHEY and SVGEGT. Methods used by the authors: Researchers report that nucleated cell counts were estimated from reference gene primer amplification. Assay used: immunoSEQ multiplex PCR; TCRdb lists only in-frame clones, some missing. That table furnishes V, J and clone size, whereas the DNA furnished D and trimming. This sample yields 300,000 to 400,000 clones, of which 87% are seen a single time; 1% belongs to the top ten. Recruits, aged about 18 to 95 years, lived in 24 US areas. Cohort placement rested on clinical history that participants reported themselves.

This receptor was taken from a woman aged 30 to 39 who had recovered from COVID-19. The chain uses TRBV6-2 or TRBV6-3 and TRBJ2-3; D call uncertain. The sequencing sample was made of PBMCs or T cells enriched from blood (not recorded which). DNA of the CDR3: TGTGCCAGCAGTTATCCGACAGATACGCAGTATTTT. This gives the protein CASSYPTDTQYF.